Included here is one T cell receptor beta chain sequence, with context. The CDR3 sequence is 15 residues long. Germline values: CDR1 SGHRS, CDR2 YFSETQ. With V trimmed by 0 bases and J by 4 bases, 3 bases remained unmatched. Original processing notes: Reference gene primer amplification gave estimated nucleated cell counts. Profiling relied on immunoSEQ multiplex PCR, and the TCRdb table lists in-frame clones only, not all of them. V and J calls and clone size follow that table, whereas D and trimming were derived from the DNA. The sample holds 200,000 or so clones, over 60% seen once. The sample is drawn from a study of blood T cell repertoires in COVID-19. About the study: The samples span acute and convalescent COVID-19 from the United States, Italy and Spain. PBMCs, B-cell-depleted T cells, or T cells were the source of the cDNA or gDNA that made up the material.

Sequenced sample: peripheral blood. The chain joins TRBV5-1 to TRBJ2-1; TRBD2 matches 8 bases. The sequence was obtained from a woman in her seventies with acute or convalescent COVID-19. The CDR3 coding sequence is TGCGCCAGCAGCTTGGGTGTAGCGGGGTACAATGAGCAGTTCTTC. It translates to CASSLGVAGYNEQFF.